The present entry profiles one T cell receptor (beta chain) with its context. Sequencing was performed with immunoSEQ multiplex PCR; in TCRdb, only in-frame clones are kept and a portion is missing. Among approximately 300,000 clones, more than 75% were seen once, and the ten largest hold around 1.5%. The sample originates from a study of blood T cell repertoires in COVID-19. Whole-study context: Samples representing acute and convalescent COVID-19 were sourced from the United States, Italy and Spain. Sample material is recorded as cDNA or gDNA derived from T cells, B-cell-depleted T cells, or PBMCs.

The CDR3 extends over 12 amino acids. The ends lost 5 bases at V and 6 bases at J; junction bases unmatched: 2. The origin of this receptor is a woman aged 50 to 60 with acute or convalescent COVID-19. Sample: peripheral blood. This sequence joins TRBV12-3 or TRBV12-4 and TRBJ2-7; TRBD1 matches at 9 bases. The CDR3 bases are TGTGCCAGCAGTACGGACAGGGGCGAGCAGTACTTC. Its protein product is CASSTDRGEQYF.